The next 12 T cell receptor beta chains were all read from a single sample in a study of blood T cell repertoires in COVID-19. Clones were sequenced by immunoSEQ multiplex PCR, and TCRdb holds only the in-frame ones, with some missing. This sample has under 350,000 clones, with about 89% found just once. Sequenced sample: peripheral blood. Source of these receptors: a man aged 35-49 years with acute or convalescent COVID-19.

The V and J genes are TRBV2 and TRBJ2-3, with D possibly matching TRBD1 (5 bases). The CDR3 runs 14 residues. CDR1 is SNHLY and CDR2 is FYNNEI in the germline V gene. The ends were cut back, 6 bases at V and 3 bases at J, with 13 bases in the middle. The CDR3 DNA is TGTGCCAGCAGCAGGGTTCTCACTACAGATACGCAGTATTTT. Encoded protein: CASSRVLTTDTQYF.

CDR3 DNA sequence: TGTGCCAGTAGACCCGGCGGGGGCATGAACACTGAAGCTTTCTTT. It codes for CASRPGGGMNTEAFF. The chain links TRBV19 to TRBJ1-1; D might be TRBD1 (6 bases). Germline loops: CDR1 LNHDA, CDR2 SQIVND (reference sequence). V was trimmed by 6 bases and J by 0 bases, leaving 14 bases between them. The CDR3 contains 15 residues.

This clone was seen once. The chain recombines TRBV29-1 with TRBJ1-1; D is uncertain. V lost 4 bases and J 0 bases, leaving 6 bases between the germline ends. Per germline, CDR1 SQVTM and CDR2 ANQGSEA. The length of the CDR3 is 12 residues. In DNA form, the CDR3 reads TGCAGCGTTGTCGGTATGAACACTGAAGCTTTCTTT. Protein product: CSVVGMNTEAFF.

This sequence joins TRBV14 and TRBJ2-1, with D perhaps matching TRBD2 (6 bases). Between the trimmed V and J ends, which lost 3 bases and 0 bases, there was a span of 9 bases. There are 15 residues in the CDR3. Germline V lookup: CDR1 SGHDN, CDR2 FVKESK. The CDR3 is CASSQGRDSYNEQFF. The DNA for the CDR3 is TGTGCCAGCAGCCAGGGGCGGGACTCCTACAATGAGCAGTTCTTC.

DNA of the CDR3: TGTGCCAGCAGTTTCGACGGGAGCTCCTATAATTCACCCCTCCACTTT. This translates into CASSFDGSSYNSPLHF. The rearrangement links TRBV27 to TRBJ1-6, with no clear D. The V gene lost 3 bases and the J gene lost 0 bases, with 9 bases spanning the gap. The CDR3 spans 16 residues. Germline CDR1 MNHEY, CDR2 SMNVEV (reference sequence).

This sequence joins TRBV11-2 and TRBJ1-6; 8 positions match TRBD1. Germline loops: CDR1 SGHAT, CDR2 FQNNGV. This CDR3 has 14 amino acids. V lost 1 base to trimming and J lost 10 bases; unmatched junction nucleotides: 3. CDR3 coding DNA: TGTGCCAGCAGCTTAGGGACAGGGAAATCACCCCTCCACTTT. Translation: CASSLGTGKSPLHF.

This clone was recorded only once. The chain couples TRBV11-2 to TRBJ2-7; D is perhaps TRBD1 (5 bases). The V gene's germline CDR1 is SGHAT and CDR2 FQNNGV. V was shortened by 5 bases and J by 3 bases, with 8 bases between the two germline ends. CDR3 length: 12 residues. DNA for the CDR3: TGTGCCAGCAGCCTTAGGGGCTACGAGCAGTACTTC. Translation gives CASSLRGYEQYF.

The chain combines TRBV15 with TRBJ1-2; D perhaps matches TRBD1 (5 bases). Per the germline V gene, CDR1 is LNHNV and CDR2 is YYDKDF (reference sequence). Trimming pared 0 bases from V and 4 bases from J, leaving 21 bases between. The CDR3 is 18 residues long. Here the CDR3 reads CATSRDKMAGQRAYGYTF. For the CDR3, the DNA is TGTGCCACCAGCAGAGATAAAATGGCAGGACAAAGAGCCTATGGCTACACCTTC.

The chain employs TRBV7-9 and TRBJ1-4; perhaps TRBD1 as D (5 bases). Trimming pared 1 base from V and 5 bases from J, leaving 14 bases between. This CDR3 has 16 residues. Per germline, CDR1 SEHNR and CDR2 FQNEAQ (reference sequence). The CDR3 sequence: CASSLGVGGPNEKLFF. As DNA, the CDR3 is TGTGCCAGCAGCTTAGGGGTCGGGGGACCCAATGAAAAACTGTTTTTT.

The sample holds one count of this clone. The chain joins TRBV24-1 to TRBJ2-1; TRBD2 is a possible D gene (5 bases). The CDR3 runs to 15 residues. V lost 1 base, J lost 6 bases, and 12 bases lay in between. Germline V gene sequence: CDR1 KGHDR, CDR2 SFDVKD. DNA for the CDR3: TGTGCCACCAGTGATTTACCGGGATGGGCCAATGAGCAGTTCTTC. Translation gives CATSDLPGWANEQFF.

The chain has TRBV5-4 and TRBJ1-5; D is ambiguous. The CDR3 has 19 amino acids. The V end was cut by 1 base, the J end by 2 bases, with 22 bases between. Germline CDR1 reads SGHNT; CDR2 reads YYREEE (reference sequence). The CDR3 DNA is TGTGCCAGCAGCTTGCCGGGGTACTTGACCGGATCTCGCAATCAGCCCCAGCATTTT. Its protein is CASSLPGYLTGSRNQPQHF.

The chain links TRBV6-1 to TRBJ1-5; no firm D call. V was clipped by 3 bases and J by 5 bases, with 8 bases between them. The CDR3 spans 13 residues. Per the germline V gene, CDR1 is MNHNS and CDR2 is SASEGT. The CDR3 spells CASSEGQYQPQHF. The CDR3 DNA follows: TGTGCCAGCAGTGAGGGCCAATATCAGCCCCAGCATTTT.